These T cell receptor beta chains were read from a single sample in a study of blood T cells in healthy people across ages. Each CDR3 protein is one row after TCRdb ran MiXCR on the 5' RACE reads. This table has 1.4 million or so distinct CDR3 sequences, approximately 39% appearing once. Material for sequencing was blood. These receptors were collected from a woman in her late teens or twenties in good health. The CDR3 runs from the conserved cysteine through the conserved F or W. A D gene is named only where the DNA matches it firmly. Some rows have no size entry. The others give once, few or many, or a class for an expanded clone.

TRBJ2-3 TRBD2 few TRBV7-3 TGTGCCAGCAGCTCCCTAGCGGGGGGGCGAGATACGCAGTATTTT CASSSLAGGRDTQYF
TRBJ2-3 TRBD2 . TRBV5-1 TGCGCCAGCACCAAGAGGGGCGGGAGGGTTACAGATACGCAGTATTTT CASTKRGGRVTDTQYF
TRBJ2-4 . . TRBV7-9 TGTGCCAGCAGCGCCACCGGGTACAATGAGCAGTACTTC CASSATGYNEQYF
TRBJ2-1 TRBD2 few TRBV5-1 TGCGCCAGCACCCTACTAGCGGGAACACCCTACAATGAGCAGTTCTTC CASTLLAGTPYNEQFF
TRBJ2-3 . . TRBV29-1 TGCAGCGTTGGGATAGGAGGGGAAGATACGCAGTATTTT CSVGIGGEDTQYF
TRBJ2-5 TRBD1 . TRBV20-1 TGCAGTGCTATCTCGGACAGGCAAGAGACCCAGTACTTC CSAISDRQETQYF
TRBJ1-2 . few TRBV4-2 TGTGCCAGCAGCCAAGGGTACGAACAGGGCTTTGGCTACACCTTC CASSQGYEQGFGYTF
TRBJ1-5 TRBD1 . TRBV27 TGTGCCGCGGGACAGTTCAATCAGCCCCAGCATTTT CAAGQFNQPQHF
TRBJ1-2 . . TRBV3-1 TGTGCCAGCAGCCAAGGTGATTCGGGCTACACCTTC CASSQGDSGYTF
TRBJ1-2 . few TRBV4-2 TGTGCCAGCAGCCAAGATCAAAACAGCTATGGCTACACCTTC CASSQDQNSYGYTF
TRBJ2-7 TRBD2 . TRBV3-1 TGTGCCAGCAGCCAAGAAGGGACTATCTACAATGAGCAGTACTTC CASSQEGTIYNEQYF
TRBJ2-1 . . TRBV11-2 TGTGCCAGCAGGGAAATTACGTCCTACAATGAGCAGTTCTTC CASREITSYNEQFF
TRBJ2-6 . many TRBV29-1 TGCAGCGTTGCTCCCCGGGCCAACGTCCTGACTTTC CSVAPRANVLTF
TRBJ2-3 TRBD2 . TRBV5-1 TGCGCCAGCGTACTAGCGGGAGTCCCAGATACGCAGTATTTT CASVLAGVPDTQYF
TRBJ1-1 . . TRBV18 TGTGCCAGCTCACCCCGACAGAGCAACACTGAAGCTTTCTTT CASSPRQSNTEAFF
TRBJ2-1 . few TRBV3-1 TGTGCCAGCAGCCATTGGCCATCTGAGCAGTTCTTC CASSHWPSEQFF
TRBJ2-7 . . TRBV9 TGTGCCAGCAGCGCCGGCCCGGGAGTATCGAATGAGCAGTACTTC CASSAGPGVSNEQYF
TRBJ1-2 TRBD1 . TRBV27 TGTGCCAGCAGTGCCTGCGGGACAGGGTATGGCTACACCTTC CASSACGTGYGYTF
TRBJ2-1 . . TRBV10-3 TGTGCCATCAGTGGGGACCCCGATCATGAGCAGTTCTTC CAISGDPDHEQFF
TRBJ2-7 TRBD1 . TRBV27 TGTGCCAGCTGGGACAGGCCCTACGAGCAGTACTTC CASWDRPYEQYF
TRBJ1-1 . few TRBV18 TGTGCCAGCGAGCGGGGGGAGACGACTGAAGCTTTCTTT CASERGETTEAFF
TRBJ2-5 TRBD2 . TRBV29-1 TGCAGCGTTAAGGCGGGACTAGCGTACGGTGAGCAGTACTTC CSVKAGLAYGEQYF
TRBJ1-1 TRBD1 . TRBV20-1 TGCAGTGCTACCAGGGACAGTCGGGGCACTGAAGCTTTCTTT CSATRDSRGTEAFF
TRBJ2-3 . . TRBV29-1 TGCAGCGTTCGACAGGAATACACAGATACGCAGTATTTT CSVRQEYTDTQYF
TRBJ2-7 . . TRBV20-1 TGCAAAGTGCGGGGTCTACCCTCCTACGAGCAGTACTTC CKVRGLPSYEQYF
TRBJ2-1 . few TRBV5-1 TGCGCCAGCAGACAGAACTCCTACAATGAGCAGTTCTTC CASRQNSYNEQFF
TRBJ2-7 . . TRBV6-1 TGTGCCGGCAGTGGGCTCTCCAGGGACGAGCAGTACTTC CAGSGLSRDEQYF
TRBJ1-1 . few TRBV11-2 TGTGCCAGCAGCACCCTGGCTGGGGCGAGGAACACTGAAGCTTTCTTT CASSTLAGARNTEAFF
TRBJ2-3 . few TRBV9 TGTGCCAGCAGCCCTCCGGACGCGTTTAGGGATACGCAGTATTTT CASSPPDAFRDTQYF
TRBJ1-1 . once TRBV12-5 TGTGCTAGTGGTCCTAACATCGGAAACACTGAAGCTTTCTTT CASGPNIGNTEAFF
TRBJ1-2 . few TRBV27 TGTGCCAGCAGTTCGTTAAGGGGGGCCGGCTACACCTTC CASSSLRGAGYTF